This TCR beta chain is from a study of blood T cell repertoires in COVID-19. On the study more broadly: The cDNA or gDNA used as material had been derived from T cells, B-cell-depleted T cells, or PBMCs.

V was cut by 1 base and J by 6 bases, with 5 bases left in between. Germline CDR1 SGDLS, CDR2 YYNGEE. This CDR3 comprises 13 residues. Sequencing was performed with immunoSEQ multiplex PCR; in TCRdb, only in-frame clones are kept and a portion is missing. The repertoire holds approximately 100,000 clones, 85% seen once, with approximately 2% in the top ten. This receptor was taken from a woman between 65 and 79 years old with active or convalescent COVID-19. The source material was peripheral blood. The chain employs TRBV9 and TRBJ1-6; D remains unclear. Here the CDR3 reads CASSVRVNSPLHF. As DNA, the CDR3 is TGTGCCAGCAGCGTACGGGTTAATTCACCCCTCCACTTT.